This T cell receptor beta chain was obtained from a study of CD8 T cells in Susac syndrome. Random-hexamer reverse transcription was applied to roughly 0.5 to 1 ug RNA. The immunoSEQ assay covered 54 Vbeta and 13 Jbeta segments for CDR3. One entry per CDR3 protein, called by TCRdb with MiXCR from the immunoSEQ multiplex PCR reads. The sample lists under 350,000 distinct CDR3 sequences, about 91% occurring once. Blood CD8+ and CD4+ T cells underwent high-throughput TCR beta sequencing. The multiple sclerosis controls comprised treatment-naive patients whose relapsing-remitting disease was stable or active. TEMRA cells were FACS-enriched and CD8+ and CD4+ T cells negatively isolated. The CDR3 is 14 residues long. The V end was cut by 8 bases, the J end by 2 bases, with 16 bases between. Germline CDR1 reads MNHNS; CDR2 reads SASEGT.

Sequences were obtained from CD4+ T cells from PBMCs. This TCR derives from a human donor with multiple sclerosis. The chain is built from TRBV6-1 and TRBJ2-7; D is unresolved. CDR3 sequence (DNA): TGTGCCAGCCTCGGCGACCCTAGGCCCTACGAGCAGTACTTC. It translates to CASLGDPRPYEQYF.